Below are 19 T cell receptor beta chains sequenced from a single sample in a study of Ad26.COV2.S vaccination and SARS-CoV-2 variants. Treatment: around 19 received Ad26.COV2.S at low or high dose, single or two shots; 5 received placebo; per-sample allocation not given. On day 63 after the first injection, vaccine and placebo recipients gave samples. TCRdb keeps only in-frame clones here, not all; method: immunoSEQ multiplex PCR. This sample has around 250,000 clones, with 87% found just once. Sequencing was performed on peripheral blood, taken in a trial of Ad26.COV2.S vaccine versus placebo. The receptors come from a person between 18 and 59 years old who received the Ad26.COV2.S COVID-19 vaccine or a placebo.

The chain is built from TRBV19 and TRBJ2-7; TRBD1 matches at 8 bases. V lost 9 bases to trimming and J lost 3 bases; unmatched junction nucleotides: 10. Germline V lookup: CDR1 LNHDA, CDR2 SQIVND (reference sequence). The CDR3 runs 14 residues. CDR3 sequence reads: CASQPTGVLYEQYF. The CDR3 nucleotides read TGTGCCAGCCAACCGACAGGGGTTCTCTACGAGCAGTACTTC.

This chain uses TRBV6-1 with TRBJ2-4; 8 bases align to TRBD1. V was pared by 2 bases and J by 6 bases, with 6 bases of the junction left unmatched. This CDR3 is built from 15 residues. Germline CDR1 reads MNHNS; CDR2 reads SASEGT. The CDR3 here is CASSEWGQVANIQYF. The CDR3 coding sequence is TGTGCCAGCAGTGAATGGGGACAGGTGGCAAACATTCAGTACTTC.

This clone was picked up one time. The rearrangement links TRBV6-7 to TRBJ1-6, with 7 bases identical to TRBD1. TRBV6-7 is placed among ORFs of uncertain function. The CDR3 runs to 19 residues. V trimming: 0 bases; J trimming: 0 bases; junction bases outside the gene matches: 8. The CDR3 region is CASSYSIGTASSYNSPLHF. The CDR3 coding sequence is TGTGCCAGCAGTTACTCGATCGGGACAGCAAGCTCCTATAATTCACCCCTCCACTTT.

The chain recombines TRBV11-2 with TRBJ1-2; D unresolved. The germline gives CDR1 SGHAT, CDR2 FQNNGV. The V and J ends lost 1 base and 4 bases respectively, with 7 bases between them. This CDR3 has 13 amino acids. The CDR3: CASSLGRVYGYTF. The DNA for the CDR3 is TGTGCCAGCAGCTTAGGGAGGGTCTATGGCTACACCTTC.

CDR3 DNA sequence: TGCGCCAGCAGCTTGGGCGGGAGTTTCGACGATACGCAGTATTTT. Protein product: CASSLGGSFDDTQYF. J is TRBJ2-3 and V is TRBV5-1; 7 nucleotides agree with TRBD2. CDR3 size: 15 residues. V gave up 0 bases and J gave up 6 bases; unmatched junction bases: 7. Germline V CDR1 and CDR2: SGHRS, YFSETQ.

Only a few counts were recorded for this clone. This chain uses TRBV7-2 with TRBJ1-2; possible D gene TRBD1, 6 bases. Trimming took off 4 bases at V and 7 bases at J, with 16 bases between the two ends. The germline V gene encodes CDR1 SGHTA and CDR2 FQGNSA. The length of the CDR3 is 14 residues. CDR3 nucleotides: TGTGCCAGCAGCTCCACCGCAGGGGATTTTGGCTACACCTTC. Translation: CASSSTAGDFGYTF. Full variable domain (remainder filled in from reference TRBV7-2 and TRBJ1-2): GAGVSQSPSNKVTEKGKDVELRCDPISGHTALYWYRQSLGQGLEFLIYFQGNSAPDKSGLPSDRFSAERTGGSVSTLTIQRTQQEDSAVYLCASSSTAGDFGYTFGSGTRLTVV.

CDR3 DNA sequence: TGTGCCAGCAGCTTAGCGGGGGGCCCTGTAAATGAGCAGTTCTTC. This gives the protein CASSLAGGPVNEQFF. The genes are TRBV11-2 and TRBJ2-1; tentative D call: TRBD2 (7 bases). Germline values: CDR1 SGHAT, CDR2 FQNNGV. V dropped 1 base and J dropped 7 bases, with 14 bases sitting between them. This CDR3 region has 15 residues.

V and J are TRBV6-5 and TRBJ1-1; 9 nucleotides align to TRBD1. Germline V lookup: CDR1 MNHEY, CDR2 SVGAGI. CDR3 size: 15 residues. The junction had 4 bases not matched to a gene; V was cut back by 4 bases and J by 1 base. CDR3 loop: CASSCLQGANTEAFF. DNA of the CDR3: TGTGCCAGCAGTTGCTTACAGGGGGCGAACACTGAAGCTTTCTTT.

V usage is TRBV7-9 and J usage is TRBJ2-1; 9 bases align to TRBD2. The CDR3 has 16 amino acids. The V segment lost 6 bases and the J segment 0 bases; nucleotides outside the gene matches: 6. CDR1 and CDR2 (germline): SEHNR, FQNEAQ (reference sequence). CDR3 in DNA: TGTGCCAGCAGACCTAGCGGGGTTAGCTCCTACAATGAGCAGTTCTTC. It codes for CASRPSGVSSYNEQFF.

The chain is built from TRBV5-6 and TRBJ2-5; 15 bases map to TRBD2. The germline V gene encodes CDR1 SGHDT and CDR2 YYEEEE. J was trimmed by 2 bases and V by 4 bases; bases with no gene match: 3. This CDR3 is built from 16 residues. For the CDR3, the DNA is TGTGCCAGCAGCATCGGACTAGCGGGGGGGCAAGAGACCCAGTACTTC. Translating it yields CASSIGLAGGQETQYF.

V is TRBV6-5 and J is TRBJ1-1; 8 bases are a match to TRBD1. Germline CDR1 is MNHEY and CDR2 is SVGAGI. Trimming removed 6 bases from V and 2 bases from J; junction bases left unmatched: 8. The CDR3 is 15 amino acids. DNA of the CDR3: TGTGCCAGCAGCCTGGACAGGGCGGTAAACACTGAAGCTTTCTTT. The encoded protein is CASSLDRAVNTEAFF.

This chain's CDR3 is CASSRGTGGSYGYTF. CDR3 DNA sequence: TGTGCCAGCAGCCGAGGGACAGGGGGATCCTATGGCTACACCTTC. The chain has TRBV7-6 and TRBJ1-2; 11 bases are shared with TRBD1. CDR1 is SGHVS, CDR2 FNYEAQ, per germline. J was trimmed by 4 bases and V by 5 bases; bases with no gene match: 6. The length of the CDR3 is 15 residues.

This chain uses TRBV6-5 with TRBJ1-4; D is uncertain. V shed 6 bases and J shed 8 bases, with 19 bases lying between them. The CDR3 is 15 amino acids. Per the germline V gene, CDR1 is MNHEY and CDR2 is SVGAGI. In nucleotides, the CDR3 is TGTGCCAGCAGAGGTGATGGGGAGGTGATAGAAAAACTGTTTTTT. Encoded protein: CASRGDGEVIEKLFF.

The rearrangement joins TRBV18 to TRBJ2-1, with D possibly being TRBD2 (5 bases). The CDR3 covers 14 residues. Germline-derived CDR1 and CDR2 are KGHSH and LQKENI. V was shortened by 4 bases and J by 6 bases, with 13 bases between the two germline ends. The CDR3 protein is CASSQLVGPNEQFF. The CDR3 nucleotides read TGTGCCAGCTCACAACTAGTCGGTCCCAATGAGCAGTTCTTC.

CDR3 sequence: CASSLTARYEETQYF. The CDR3 DNA sequence: TGCGCCAGCAGCCTGACAGCCAGATATGAAGAGACCCAGTACTTC. V usage is TRBV5-1 and J usage is TRBJ2-5; tentatively, D is TRBD1 (5 bases). The CDR3 consists of 15 residues. Germline-derived CDR1 and CDR2 are SGHRS and YFSETQ. Trimming cost V 4 bases and J 3 bases, with 16 bases left between them.

This clone was seen more than once but under ten times. This sequence joins TRBV24-1 and TRBJ2-5, with TRBD2 as a possible D gene (6 bases). Trimming left V 4 bases short and J 4 bases short, with 12 bases between. Germline CDR1 is KGHDR and CDR2 is SFDVKD. This CDR3 contains 14 residues. The CDR3 reads CATSESGTAETQYF. The CDR3 DNA reads as TGTGCCACCAGTGAATCTGGGACTGCAGAGACCCAGTACTTC.

CDR3 sequence: CASSPGISLAKNIQYF. The CDR3 DNA follows: TGTGCCAGCAGCCCTGGGATATCCTTAGCCAAAAACATTCAGTACTTC. V and J are TRBV3-1 (or the pseudogene TRBV3-2) and TRBJ2-4; no reliable D call. CDR3 length equals 16 residues. The germline V gene encodes CDR1 LGHDT and CDR2 YNNKEL (reference sequence). Trimming cost V 4 bases and J 0 bases, with 13 bases left between them.

V gene TRBV6-6 combines with J gene TRBJ2-7; maybe TRBD2 (5 bases). The CDR3 spans 12 residues. Trimming removed 5 bases from V and 5 bases from J, with 10 bases in between. Germline loops: CDR1 MNHNY, CDR2 SVGAGI (reference sequence). The CDR3 bases are TGTGCCAGCAGTGTACTAGGCCACGAGCAGTACGTC. It is translated as CASSVLGHEQYV.

The rearrangement joins TRBV7-2 to TRBJ2-5, with unresolved D. The CDR3 length is 15 residues. The germline V gene has CDR1 SGHTA and CDR2 FQGNSA. V was pared by 1 base and J by 5 bases, with 14 bases between. The CDR3: CASSLEVTSRETQYF. In nucleotides, the CDR3 is TGTGCCAGCAGCTTAGAGGTCACCTCCCGGGAGACCCAGTACTTC.